This passage covers 9 T cell receptor beta chains from one sample sequenced in a study of regulatory T cells in long-lasting Graves disease. Time point noted: newly diagnosed GD, antithyroid drugs for less than 3 months. Isolated PBMC RNA provided the starting material for the TCR library. Investigators prepared the TCR beta libraries by applying iRepertoire HTBI primers and Arm-PCR of CDR3 regions. TCRdb reanalysed the multiplex PCR reads using MiXCR and keeps one entry per CDR3 protein. The table has 500,000 or so distinct CDR3 sequences, 16% seen once. These same records also appear under a second study, on T cells in Graves' hyperthyroidism and ophthalmopathy.

This sample comprised peripheral blood mononuclear cells (PBMCs), obtained at new diagnosis, from a patient treated with antithyroid drugs. Receptor source: a woman aged 40 to 65 with Graves disease.

The chain is built from TRBV11-2 and TRBJ1-1; D not certain. Trimming took 0 bases from V and 0 from J, leaving 8 bases between them. Germline assignment: CDR1 SGHAT and CDR2 FQNNGV. The CDR3 sequence is 15 residues long. CDR3 DNA: TGTGCCAGCAGCTTAGATCAGGCCGTGAACACTGAAGCTTTCTTT. Its translation: CASSLDQAVNTEAFF.

The CDR3 protein is CASSIQGIGSPEQYF. The CDR3 DNA is TGTGCCAGCAGTATCCAGGGGATTGGGTCCCCGGAGCAGTACTTC. The V gene is TRBV6-1, the J gene TRBJ2-3; D is possibly TRBD1 (6 bases). The J call may not be correct, given that the DNA end is closer to TRBJ2-7. Germline CDR1 is MNHNS and CDR2 is SASEGT. This CDR3 is 15 amino acids long.

The sample holds a few counts of this clonotype. V is TRBV5-6 and J is TRBJ2-5; tentative D call: TRBD1 (7 bases). There are 15 residues in the CDR3. V lost 1 base and J 4 bases, leaving 14 bases between the germline ends. In germline, CDR1 is SGHDT, CDR2 YYEEEE. The CDR3 DNA reads TGTGCCAGCAGCTTGTATGGAGGGGGCGGAGAGACCCAGTACTTC. It yields the protein CASSLYGGGGETQYF.

This clonotype has just a few counts. DNA for the CDR3: TGTGCCAGCGCCCAACCGGGACAACCAAACACTGAAGCTTTCTTT. It specifies CASAQPGQPNTEAFF. The chain links TRBV18 to TRBJ1-1, with a tentative D call TRBD1 (6 bases). Trimming removed 8 bases at V and 2 bases at J, with 18 bases between. Germline V gene data show CDR1 as KGHSH and CDR2 as LQKENI. The CDR3 covers 15 residues.

V gene TRBV6-2 or TRBV6-3 combines with J gene TRBJ2-1; 9 positions match TRBD1. The CDR3 totals 14 residues. Losses at the gene ends were 6 bases for V and 8 bases for J; bases not matched to a gene: 8. Per the germline V gene, CDR1 is MNHEY and CDR2 is SVGEGT. Here the CDR3 reads CASSDRGGPHEQFF. The CDR3 DNA follows: TGTGCCAGCAGCGACAGGGGGGGTCCCCATGAGCAGTTCTTC.

The J gene is TRBJ2-1, the V gene TRBV20-1; 9 nucleotides line up with TRBD2. V was pared by 3 bases and J by 3 bases, with 15 bases of the junction left unmatched. The CDR3 has 18 residues. Germline lookup yields CDR1 DFQATT and CDR2 SNEGSKA (reference sequence). The CDR3 DNA is TGCAGTGCTAGTGGTGTCCCCCTAGCGGGGATGCACTACAATGAGCAGTTCTTC. It is translated as CSASGVPLAGMHYNEQFF.

The V and J genes are TRBV20-1 and TRBJ2-5; D perhaps matches TRBD2 (6 bases). The ends were cut back, 3 bases at V and 2 bases at J, with 10 bases in the middle. This CDR3 is built from 13 residues. CDR1 and CDR2 (germline): DFQATT, SNEGSKA (reference sequence). DNA for the CDR3: TGCAGTGCTAGCGGGGGTCTGCAAGAGACCCAGTACTTC. It is translated as CSASGGLQETQYF.

About this clonotype itself: A read error may account for a junction end that differs from germline. V gene TRBV20-1 combines with J gene TRBJ1-2; D is unresolved. The CDR3 totals 11 residues. In germline, CDR1 is DFQATT, CDR2 SNEGSKA (reference sequence). The DNA for the CDR3 is TGCAGTGCAAGAGGGTCGCATGGCTACACCTTC. Protein: CSARGSHGYTF.

This chain connects TRBV7-2 to TRBJ2-5; perhaps D is TRBD1 or TRBD2 (6 bases each). The V and J ends lost 1 base and 4 bases respectively, with 16 bases between them. From germline, CDR1 is SGHTA and CDR2 FQGNSA. The CDR3 extends over 16 amino acids. The CDR3 region has the DNA TGTGCCAGCAGCTTAGGGGACATGGAGGGACGAGAGACCCAGTACTTC. Amino acids: CASSLGDMEGRETQYF. The entire variable domain, with the rest obtained from reference TRBV7-2 and TRBJ2-5, is as follows: GAGVSQSPSNKVTEKGKDVELRCDPISGHTALYWYRQSLGQGLEFLIYFQGNSAPDKSGLPSDRFSAERTGGSVSTLTIQRTQQEDSAVYLCASSLGDMEGRETQYFGPGTRLLVL.